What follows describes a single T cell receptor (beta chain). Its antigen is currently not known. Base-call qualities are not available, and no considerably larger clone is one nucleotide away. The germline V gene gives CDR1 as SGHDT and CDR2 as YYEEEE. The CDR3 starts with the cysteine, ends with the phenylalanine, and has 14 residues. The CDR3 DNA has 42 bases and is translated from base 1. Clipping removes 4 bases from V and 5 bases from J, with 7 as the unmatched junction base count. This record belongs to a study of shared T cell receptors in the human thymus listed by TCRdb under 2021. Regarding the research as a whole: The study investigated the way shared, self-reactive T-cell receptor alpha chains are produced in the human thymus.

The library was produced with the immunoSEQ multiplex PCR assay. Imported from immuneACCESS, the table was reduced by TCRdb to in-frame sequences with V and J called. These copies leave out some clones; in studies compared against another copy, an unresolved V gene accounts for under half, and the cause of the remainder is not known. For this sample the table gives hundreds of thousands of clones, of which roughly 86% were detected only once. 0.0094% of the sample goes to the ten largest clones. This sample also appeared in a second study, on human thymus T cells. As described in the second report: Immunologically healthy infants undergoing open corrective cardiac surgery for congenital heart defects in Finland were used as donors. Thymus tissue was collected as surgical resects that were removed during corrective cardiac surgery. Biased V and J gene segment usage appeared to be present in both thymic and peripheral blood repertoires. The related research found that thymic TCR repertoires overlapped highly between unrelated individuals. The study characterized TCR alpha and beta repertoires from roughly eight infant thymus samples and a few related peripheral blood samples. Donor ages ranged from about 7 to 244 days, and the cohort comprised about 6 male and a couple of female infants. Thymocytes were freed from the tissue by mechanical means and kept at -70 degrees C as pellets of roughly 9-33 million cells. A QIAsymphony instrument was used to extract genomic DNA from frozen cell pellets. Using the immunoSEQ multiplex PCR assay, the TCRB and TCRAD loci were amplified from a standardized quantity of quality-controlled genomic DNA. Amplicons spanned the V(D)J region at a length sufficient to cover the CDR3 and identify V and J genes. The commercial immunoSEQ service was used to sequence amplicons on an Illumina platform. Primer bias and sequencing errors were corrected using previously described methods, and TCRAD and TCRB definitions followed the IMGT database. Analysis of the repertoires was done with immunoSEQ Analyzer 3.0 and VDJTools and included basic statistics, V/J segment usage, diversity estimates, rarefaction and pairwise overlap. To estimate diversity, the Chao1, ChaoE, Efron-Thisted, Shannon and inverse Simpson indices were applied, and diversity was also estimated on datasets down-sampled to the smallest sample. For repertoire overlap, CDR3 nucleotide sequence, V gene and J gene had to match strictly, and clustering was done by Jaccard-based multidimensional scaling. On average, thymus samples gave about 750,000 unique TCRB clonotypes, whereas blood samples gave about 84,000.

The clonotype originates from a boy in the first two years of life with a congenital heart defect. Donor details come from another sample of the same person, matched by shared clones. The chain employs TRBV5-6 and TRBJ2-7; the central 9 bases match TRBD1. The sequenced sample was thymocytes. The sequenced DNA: TGTGCCAGCAGCATACAGGGGGCTATGGACGAGCAGTACTTC. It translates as CASSIQGAMDEQYF.